This is a list of T cell receptor beta chains from one sample in a study of cytomegalovirus exposure and HLA in healthy donors. Assay used: immunoSEQ multiplex PCR; TCRdb lists only in-frame clones, some missing. The sample comprises 150,000 or so clones, roughly 90% of which are singletons, and around 24% rests with the top ten. What was sequenced was PBMCs. The receptors shown here come from a man between 18 and 35 years old in good health and CMV-seropositive. Each CDR3 is given with its conserved first and last residue. D genes are given only for firm matches. The size field is filled for only some rows; it gives once, few, many or a size class.

J gene: TRBJ1-4; D gene: -; V gene: TRBV5-1; clone size: once; CDR3 protein: CASSRKDTYEKLFF; CDR3 DNA: TGCGCCAGCAGCCGAAAGGACACCTATGAAAAACTGTTTTTT
J gene: TRBJ1-4; D gene: -; V gene: TRBV30; clone size: -; CDR3 protein: CAWSAGSGNEKLFF; CDR3 DNA: TGTGCCTGGAGTGCGGGGAGTGGCAATGAAAAACTGTTTTTT
J gene: TRBJ2-6; D gene: -; V gene: TRBV6-1; clone size: once; CDR3 protein: CASSDYLGAQGANVLTF; CDR3 DNA: TGTGCCAGCAGTGACTATTTGGGGGCGCAGGGGGCCAACGTCCTGACTTTC
J gene: TRBJ2-7; D gene: TRBD2; V gene: TRBV11-2; clone size: -; CDR3 protein: CASSQASGGTYEQYF; CDR3 DNA: TGTGCCAGCAGCCAGGCCTCCGGGGGGACCTACGAGCAGTACTTC
J gene: TRBJ2-7; D gene: TRBD2; V gene: TRBV15; clone size: -; CDR3 protein: CATSEGGGAYEQYF; CDR3 DNA: TGTGCCACCAGCGAGGGCGGGGGGGCCTACGAGCAGTACTTC
J gene: TRBJ2-1; D gene: TRBD2; V gene: TRBV6-1; clone size: -; CDR3 protein: CASSLSSGAYNEQFF; CDR3 DNA: TGTGCCAGCAGTCTTTCTAGCGGGGCCTACAATGAGCAGTTCTTC
J gene: TRBJ1-4; D gene: -; V gene: TRBV9; clone size: -; CDR3 protein: CASSAGSSTNEKLFF; CDR3 DNA: TGTGCCAGCAGCGCAGGGTCATCAACTAATGAAAAACTGTTTTTT
J gene: TRBJ1-1; D gene: TRBD1; V gene: TRBV19; clone size: -; CDR3 protein: CASIPRQGETEAFF; CDR3 DNA: TGTGCCAGTATCCCCAGACAGGGTGAAACTGAAGCTTTCTTT
J gene: TRBJ2-7; D gene: -; V gene: TRBV2; clone size: -; CDR3 protein: CASSDEGVSSYEQYF; CDR3 DNA: TGTGCCAGCAGTGACGAAGGGGTTAGCTCCTACGAGCAGTACTTC
J gene: TRBJ2-1; D gene: -; V gene: TRBV18; clone size: -; CDR3 protein: CASSPTRQLSYNEQFF; CDR3 DNA: TGTGCCAGCTCACCCACCCGACAGTTATCCTACAATGAGCAGTTCTTC
J gene: TRBJ2-3; D gene: -; V gene: TRBV6-6; clone size: -; CDR3 protein: CASSYNWGGSTDTQYF; CDR3 DNA: TGTGCCAGCAGTTATAACTGGGGAGGCAGCACAGATACGCAGTATTTT
J gene: TRBJ1-5; D gene: -; V gene: TRBV7-2; clone size: -; CDR3 protein: CASSLVDSSNQPQHF; CDR3 DNA: TGTGCCAGCAGCCTGGTAGACAGTAGCAATCAGCCCCAGCATTTT
J gene: TRBJ1-2; D gene: TRBD1; V gene: TRBV27; clone size: -; CDR3 protein: CASSPGDRGNYGYTF; CDR3 DNA: TGTGCCAGCAGTCCTGGGGACAGGGGGAACTATGGCTACACCTTC
J gene: TRBJ1-1; D gene: -; V gene: TRBV25-1; clone size: -; CDR3 protein: CASSDLVGVNTEAFF; CDR3 DNA: TGTGCCAGCAGTGATTTGGTAGGGGTAAACACTGAAGCTTTCTTT
J gene: TRBJ2-1; D gene: TRBD2; V gene: TRBV30; clone size: once; CDR3 protein: CAWSVTSGRNEQFF; CDR3 DNA: TGTGCCTGGAGTGTGACTAGCGGGAGAAATGAGCAGTTCTTC
J gene: TRBJ2-7; D gene: TRBD1; V gene: TRBV30; clone size: -; CDR3 protein: CAWTPGTVSYEQYF; CDR3 DNA: TGTGCCTGGACTCCCGGGACAGTGTCATACGAGCAGTACTTC
J gene: TRBJ1-5; D gene: TRBD1; V gene: TRBV30; clone size: -; CDR3 protein: CAWGQGQNQPQHF; CDR3 DNA: TGTGCCTGGGGACAGGGGCAGAATCAGCCCCAGCATTTT
J gene: TRBJ2-7; D gene: -; V gene: TRBV7-6; clone size: -; CDR3 protein: CASSLGGHSYEQYF; CDR3 DNA: TGTGCCAGCAGCTTAGGGGGACACTCCTACGAGCAGTACTTC
J gene: TRBJ2-5; D gene: TRBD1; V gene: TRBV6-5; clone size: -; CDR3 protein: CASSITGGVETQYF; CDR3 DNA: TGTGCCAGCAGTATTACAGGGGGCGTAGAGACCCAGTACTTC
J gene: TRBJ2-7; D gene: TRBD1; V gene: TRBV5-6; clone size: -; CDR3 protein: CASRSTGGKYEQYF; CDR3 DNA: TGTGCCAGCAGATCGACAGGGGGCAAATACGAGCAGTACTTC
J gene: TRBJ2-2; D gene: -; V gene: TRBV30; clone size: -; CDR3 protein: CAWVFSGTLTGELFF; CDR3 DNA: TGTGCCTGGGTTTTTAGCGGCACCCTCACCGGGGAGCTGTTTTTT
J gene: TRBJ2-2; D gene: -; V gene: TRBV7-2; clone size: -; CDR3 protein: CASSSRQGGTGELFF; CDR3 DNA: TGTGCCAGCAGCTCGAGACAGGGAGGCACCGGGGAGCTGTTTTTT
J gene: TRBJ2-5; D gene: TRBD2; V gene: TRBV15; clone size: -; CDR3 protein: CATSRVAGNQETQYF; CDR3 DNA: TGTGCCACCAGCAGAGTAGCGGGAAACCAAGAGACCCAGTACTTC
J gene: TRBJ1-2; D gene: TRBD1; V gene: TRBV6-5; clone size: -; CDR3 protein: CASSRYRGHGYTF; CDR3 DNA: TGTGCCAGCAGCCGCTACAGGGGGCACGGCTACACCTTC
J gene: TRBJ2-3; D gene: TRBD2; V gene: TRBV30; clone size: -; CDR3 protein: CAWSAGGTDTQYF; CDR3 DNA: TGTGCCTGGAGCGCGGGGGGCACAGATACGCAGTATTTT